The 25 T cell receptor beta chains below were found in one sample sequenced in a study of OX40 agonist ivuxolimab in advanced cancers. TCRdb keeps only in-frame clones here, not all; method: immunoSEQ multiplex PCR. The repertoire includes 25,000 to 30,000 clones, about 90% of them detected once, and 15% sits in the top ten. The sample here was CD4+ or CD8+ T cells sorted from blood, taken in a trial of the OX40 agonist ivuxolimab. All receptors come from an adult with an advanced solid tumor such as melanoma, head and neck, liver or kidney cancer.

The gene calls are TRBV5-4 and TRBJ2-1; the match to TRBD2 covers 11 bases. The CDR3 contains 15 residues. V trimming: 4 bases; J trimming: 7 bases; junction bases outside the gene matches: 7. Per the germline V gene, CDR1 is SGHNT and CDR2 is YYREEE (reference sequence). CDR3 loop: CASSKLAGGLNEQFF. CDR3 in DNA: TGTGCCAGCAGCAAGCTAGCGGGAGGTTTAAATGAGCAGTTCTTC.

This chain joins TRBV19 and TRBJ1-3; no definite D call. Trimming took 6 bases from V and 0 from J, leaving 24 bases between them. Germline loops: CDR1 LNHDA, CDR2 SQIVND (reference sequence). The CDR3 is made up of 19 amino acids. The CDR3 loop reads CASRALANPDPLSGNTIYF. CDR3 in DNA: TGTGCCAGTAGGGCACTGGCCAACCCTGACCCCCTCTCTGGAAACACCATATATTTT.

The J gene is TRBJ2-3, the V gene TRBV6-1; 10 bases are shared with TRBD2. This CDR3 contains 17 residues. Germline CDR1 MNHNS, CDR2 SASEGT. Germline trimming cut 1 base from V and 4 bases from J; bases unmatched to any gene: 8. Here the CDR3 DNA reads TGTGCCAGCAGTGAAGAGGCTAGCGGGAGTTATGCAGATACGCAGTATTTT. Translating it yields CASSEEASGSYADTQYF.

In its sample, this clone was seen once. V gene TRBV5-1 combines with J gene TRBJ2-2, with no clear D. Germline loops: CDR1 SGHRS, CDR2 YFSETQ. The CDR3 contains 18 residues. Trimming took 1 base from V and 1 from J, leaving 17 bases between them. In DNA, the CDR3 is TGCGCCAGCAGCTTGACGTCGATGGCTCACCTGAACACCGGGGAGCTGTTTTTT. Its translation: CASSLTSMAHLNTGELFF.

The CDR3, as DNA: TGTGCCAGCAGCGCCACCGGGACAAGTTATGGCTACACCTTC. It translates to CASSATGTSYGYTF. The chain has TRBV7-9 and TRBJ1-2, with TRBD1 as a possible D gene (6 bases). Trimming left V 5 bases short and J 5 bases short, with 15 bases between. The CDR3 consists of 14 residues. The germline CDR1 and CDR2 sequences are SEHNR and FQNEAQ (reference sequence). Full variable domain (missing parts from reference TRBV7-9 and TRBJ1-2): DTGVSQNPRHKITKRGQNVTFRCDPISEHNRLYWYRQTLGQGPEFLTYFQNEAQLEKSRLLSDRFSAERPKGSFSTLEIQRTEQGDSAMYLCASSATGTSYGYTFGSGTRLTVV.

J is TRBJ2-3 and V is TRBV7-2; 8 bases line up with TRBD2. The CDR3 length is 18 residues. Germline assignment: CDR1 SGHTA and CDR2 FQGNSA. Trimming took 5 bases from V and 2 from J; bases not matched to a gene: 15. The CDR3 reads CASSQLAGSVGYTDTQYF. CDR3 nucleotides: TGTGCCAGCAGCCAGCTAGCGGGTAGCGTAGGGTACACAGATACGCAGTATTTT.

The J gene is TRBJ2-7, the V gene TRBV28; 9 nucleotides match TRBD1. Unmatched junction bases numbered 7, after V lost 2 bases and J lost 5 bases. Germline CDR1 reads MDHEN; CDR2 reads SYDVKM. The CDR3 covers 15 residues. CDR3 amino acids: CASSLPGTGKNEQYF. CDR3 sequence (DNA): TGTGCCAGCAGTTTACCCGGGACAGGGAAGAACGAGCAGTACTTC.

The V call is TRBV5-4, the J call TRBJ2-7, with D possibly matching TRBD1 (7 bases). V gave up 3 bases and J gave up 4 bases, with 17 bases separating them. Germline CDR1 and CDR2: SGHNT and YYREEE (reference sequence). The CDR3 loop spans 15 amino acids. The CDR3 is CASSSPTGRLYEQYF. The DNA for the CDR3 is TGTGCCAGCAGCTCCCCGACAGGGAGGCTATACGAGCAGTACTTC.

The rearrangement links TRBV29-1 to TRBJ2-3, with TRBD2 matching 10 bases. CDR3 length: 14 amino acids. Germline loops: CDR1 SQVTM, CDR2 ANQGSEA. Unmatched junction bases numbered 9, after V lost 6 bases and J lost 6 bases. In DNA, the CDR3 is TGCAGCGTGGACTCTAGCGGGAGAGCGGATACGCAGTATTTT. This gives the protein CSVDSSGRADTQYF.

DNA for the CDR3: TGTGCCAGGGAGGGGACAGGGCCCTATGGCTACACCTTC. This encodes CAREGTGPYGYTF. V is TRBV2 and J is TRBJ1-2, with 9 nucleotides matching TRBD1. Germline trimming cut 9 bases from V and 4 bases from J; bases unmatched to any gene: 6. CDR3 size: 13 residues. Germline V gene sequence: CDR1 SNHLY, CDR2 FYNNEI.

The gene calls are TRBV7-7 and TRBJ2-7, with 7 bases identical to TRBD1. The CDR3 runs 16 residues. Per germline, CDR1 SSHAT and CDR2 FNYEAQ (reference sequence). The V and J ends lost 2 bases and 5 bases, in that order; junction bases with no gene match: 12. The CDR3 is CASSLKGPGGIDEQYF. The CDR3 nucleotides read TGTGCCAGCAGCTTAAAAGGGCCAGGGGGTATCGACGAGCAGTACTTC.

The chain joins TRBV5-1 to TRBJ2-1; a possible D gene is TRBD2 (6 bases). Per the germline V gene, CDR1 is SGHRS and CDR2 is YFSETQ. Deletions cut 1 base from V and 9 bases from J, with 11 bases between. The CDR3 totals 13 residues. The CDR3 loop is CASSLYSSGEQFF. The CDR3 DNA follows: TGCGCCAGCAGCTTGTACAGTAGCGGTGAGCAGTTCTTC.

The CDR3 DNA reads TGTGCCAGCAGCTTATTGTCTGGGGAGGCACAGACCCAGTACTTC. This encodes CASSLLSGEAQTQYF. V usage is TRBV11-2 and J usage is TRBJ2-5; D might be TRBD2 (6 bases). CDR3 length equals 15 residues. Per the germline V gene, CDR1 is SGHAT and CDR2 is FQNNGV. Trimming took off 2 bases at V and 6 bases at J, with 16 bases between the two ends.

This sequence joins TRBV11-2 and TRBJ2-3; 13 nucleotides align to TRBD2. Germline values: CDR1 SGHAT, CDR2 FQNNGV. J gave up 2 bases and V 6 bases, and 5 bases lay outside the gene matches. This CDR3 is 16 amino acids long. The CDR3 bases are TGTGCCAGCAGGGGACTAGCGGGACTCGCCACAGATACGCAGTATTTT. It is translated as CASRGLAGLATDTQYF.

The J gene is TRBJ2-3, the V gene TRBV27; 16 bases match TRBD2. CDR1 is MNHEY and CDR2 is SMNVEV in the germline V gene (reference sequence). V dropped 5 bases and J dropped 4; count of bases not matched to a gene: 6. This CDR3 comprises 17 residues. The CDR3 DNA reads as TGTGCCAGCAGTCCTTCGGGACTAGCGGGAGGGTCAGATACGCAGTATTTT. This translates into CASSPSGLAGGSDTQYF.

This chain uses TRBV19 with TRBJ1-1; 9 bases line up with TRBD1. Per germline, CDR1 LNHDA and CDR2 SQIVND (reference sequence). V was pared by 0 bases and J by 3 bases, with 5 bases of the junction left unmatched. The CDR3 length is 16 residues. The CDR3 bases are TGTGCCAGTAGTATAGACCCCGGGACAGGGCACACTGAAGCTTTCTTT. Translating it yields CASSIDPGTGHTEAFF.

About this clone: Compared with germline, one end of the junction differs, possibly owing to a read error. CDR3 sequence (DNA): TGTGCCAGCAGGGAAGCGGGAGGTACCACAGATACGCAGTATTTT. It translates to CASREAGGTTDTQYF. The genes are TRBV2 and TRBJ2-3, with 9 bases aligning to TRBD2. CDR3 length equals 15 residues. Germline CDR1 is SNHLY and CDR2 is FYNNEI.

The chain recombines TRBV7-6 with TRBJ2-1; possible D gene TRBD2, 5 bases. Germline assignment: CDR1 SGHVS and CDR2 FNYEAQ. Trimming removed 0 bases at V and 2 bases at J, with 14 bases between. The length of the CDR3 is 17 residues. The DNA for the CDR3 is TGTGCCAGCAGCTTAGCTAGTCTAGCCCCTACCTACAATGAGCAGTTCTTC. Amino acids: CASSLASLAPTYNEQFF.

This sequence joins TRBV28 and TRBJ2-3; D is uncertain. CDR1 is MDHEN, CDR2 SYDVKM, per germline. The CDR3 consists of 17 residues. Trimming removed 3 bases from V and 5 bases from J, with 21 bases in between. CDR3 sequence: CASSFRASRTLLDTQYF. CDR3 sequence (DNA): TGTGCCAGCAGTTTTCGGGCTAGTCGGACCCTCCTAGATACGCAGTATTTT.

The CDR3 sequence: CASSLLTSGGDTQYF. The CDR3 DNA reads TGTGCCAGCAGCCTCCTAACTTCCGGGGGAGATACGCAGTATTTT. This chain joins TRBV7-9 and TRBJ2-3; D is possibly TRBD2 (6 bases). Germline CDR1 and CDR2: SEHNR and FQNEAQ (reference sequence). V lost 5 bases to trimming and J lost 5 bases, with 17 bases between them. The CDR3 loop spans 15 amino acids.

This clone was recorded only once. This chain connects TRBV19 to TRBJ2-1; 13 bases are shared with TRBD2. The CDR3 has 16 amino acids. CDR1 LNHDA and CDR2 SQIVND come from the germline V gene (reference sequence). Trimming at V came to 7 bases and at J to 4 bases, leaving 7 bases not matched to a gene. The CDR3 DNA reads TGTGCCAGTATGGTGTCGGGACTAGCGGGGTACAATGAGCAGTTCTTC. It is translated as CASMVSGLAGYNEQFF.

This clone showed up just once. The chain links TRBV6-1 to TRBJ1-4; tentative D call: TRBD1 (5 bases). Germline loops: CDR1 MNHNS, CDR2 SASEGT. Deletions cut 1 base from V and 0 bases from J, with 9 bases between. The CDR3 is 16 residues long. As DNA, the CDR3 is TGTGCCAGCAGTGAAGACGAGGGGACAACTAATGAAAAACTGTTTTTT. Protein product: CASSEDEGTTNEKLFF.

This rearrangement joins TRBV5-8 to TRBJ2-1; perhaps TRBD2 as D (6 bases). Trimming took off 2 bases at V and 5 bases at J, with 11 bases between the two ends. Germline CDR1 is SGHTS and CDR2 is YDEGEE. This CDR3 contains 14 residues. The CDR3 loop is CASSLFGGDNEQFF. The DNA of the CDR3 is TGTGCCAGCAGCTTATTCGGGGGAGACAATGAGCAGTTCTTC.

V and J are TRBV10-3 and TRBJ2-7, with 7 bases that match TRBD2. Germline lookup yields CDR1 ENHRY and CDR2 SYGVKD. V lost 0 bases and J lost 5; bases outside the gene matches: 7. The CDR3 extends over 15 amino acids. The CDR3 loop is CAISESVAGAHEQYF. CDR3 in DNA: TGTGCCATCAGTGAGTCGGTGGCGGGAGCCCACGAGCAGTACTTC.

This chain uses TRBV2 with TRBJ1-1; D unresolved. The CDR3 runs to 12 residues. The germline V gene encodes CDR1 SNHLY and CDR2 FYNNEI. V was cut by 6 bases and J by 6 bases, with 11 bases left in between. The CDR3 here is CASRPLTPEAFF. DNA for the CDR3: TGTGCCAGCAGACCCCTGACGCCTGAAGCTTTCTTT.